These T cell receptor beta chains were read from a single sample in a study of post-analysis software for immune sequencing data. TCRdb independently ran MiXCR on the PCR reads; one entry per CDR3 protein. The data contain 180,000 or so distinct CDR3 sequences, 25% to 35% of them singletons. Sequencing was done on a sample of blood. These receptors were collected from a girl aged 2-17 years with multiple sclerosis. CDR3s include the opening cysteine and the closing phenylalanine or tryptophan. The order of the fields is D gene, V gene, J gene, CDR3 length, clone size, CDR3 DNA, CDR3 protein. The D gene is left open where the match is weak. Clone size is shown for a subset of rows, as once, few, many or a class of expanded clone.

D gene: .; V gene: TRBV3-1; J gene: TRBJ2-3; CDR3 length: 13; clone size: .; CDR3 DNA: TGTGCCAGCAGCCGGGCGAGCACAGATACGCAGTATTTT; CDR3 protein: CASSRASTDTQYF
D gene: .; V gene: TRBV5-1; J gene: TRBJ2-5; CDR3 length: 14; clone size: many; CDR3 DNA: TGCGCCAGCGCCAAGTCCGGGGGAGGAGAGACCCAGTACTTC; CDR3 protein: CASAKSGGGETQYF
D gene: .; V gene: TRBV4-1; J gene: TRBJ2-7; CDR3 length: 18; clone size: many; CDR3 DNA: TGCGCCAGCAGCCAAGTCGATTTCGGCATAGCCTCAATGGGGGAGCAGTACTTC; CDR3 protein: CASSQVDFGIASMGEQYF
D gene: .; V gene: TRBV2; J gene: TRBJ1-2; CDR3 length: 13; clone size: .; CDR3 DNA: TGTGCCAGCAGGGTCGGTGCCATCTATGGCTACACCTTC; CDR3 protein: CASRVGAIYGYTF
D gene: TRBD2; V gene: TRBV20-1; J gene: TRBJ2-7; CDR3 length: 15; clone size: .; CDR3 DNA: TGCAGTGCTAGAGCAGGAGCGGGGGTCTCCTACGAGCAGTATTTC; CDR3 protein: CSARAGAGVSYEQYF
D gene: .; V gene: TRBV5-4; J gene: TRBJ2-7; CDR3 length: 16; clone size: .; CDR3 DNA: TGTGCCAGCAGCTTGGGAGGGGACAACCTTCTCTACGAGCAGTACTTC; CDR3 protein: CASSLGGDNLLYEQYF
D gene: .; V gene: TRBV12-3/TRBV12-4; J gene: TRBJ1-4; CDR3 length: 15; clone size: .; CDR3 DNA: TGTGCCAGCAGTTCCTACAGTATCCCTAATGAAAAACTGTTTTTT; CDR3 protein: CASSSYSIPNEKLFF
D gene: TRBD1; V gene: TRBV29-1; J gene: TRBJ2-1; CDR3 length: 13; clone size: many; CDR3 DNA: TGCAGCGCAGACAGGGGGATTCTGCATGAGCAGTTCTTC; CDR3 protein: CSADRGILHEQFF
D gene: TRBD1; V gene: TRBV24-1; J gene: TRBJ2-5; CDR3 length: 18; clone size: .; CDR3 DNA: TGTGCCACCAGTGATTTGGATGGGACAGGGGGCGCCGGGGAGACCCAGTACTTC; CDR3 protein: CATSDLDGTGGAGETQYF
D gene: .; V gene: TRBV29-1; J gene: TRBJ2-5; CDR3 length: 16; clone size: .; CDR3 DNA: TGCAGCGTTGAAGTCCCCCGTCTGGTACCCCAAGAGACCCAGTACTTC; CDR3 protein: CSVEVPRLVPQETQYF
D gene: TRBD2; V gene: TRBV2; J gene: TRBJ2-3; CDR3 length: 16; clone size: .; CDR3 DNA: TGTGCCAGCAGTCCTACTAGCGCCGGAGGCACAGATACGCAGTATTTT; CDR3 protein: CASSPTSAGGTDTQYF
D gene: TRBD1; V gene: TRBV2; J gene: TRBJ1-5; CDR3 length: 15; clone size: .; CDR3 DNA: TGTGCCAGCAGTTATGGGAGACAGGGTGGTCAGCCCCAGCATTTT; CDR3 protein: CASSYGRQGGQPQHF
D gene: TRBD1; V gene: TRBV7-9; J gene: TRBJ1-1; CDR3 length: 14; clone size: many; CDR3 DNA: TGTGCCAGCAGCTTGCGGACAGGGAAGCCTGAAGCTTTCTTT; CDR3 protein: CASSLRTGKPEAFF
D gene: .; V gene: TRBV5-1; J gene: TRBJ2-1; CDR3 length: 13; clone size: many; CDR3 DNA: TGCGCCAGCAGCTTGAAAGGGGGGAATGAGCAGTTCTTC; CDR3 protein: CASSLKGGNEQFF
D gene: .; V gene: TRBV29-1; J gene: TRBJ2-1; CDR3 length: 14; clone size: few; CDR3 DNA: TGCAGCGTTGAAGGACGGCTAAGGGTGAATGAGCAGTTCTTC; CDR3 protein: CSVEGRLRVNEQFF
D gene: TRBD2; V gene: TRBV4-1; J gene: TRBJ2-1; CDR3 length: 18; clone size: few; CDR3 DNA: TGCGCCAGCAGCCAAGTGGCCCGCGGGGGGCCTCGATTACGTGAGCAGTTCTTC; CDR3 protein: CASSQVARGGPRLREQFF
D gene: .; V gene: TRBV20-1; J gene: TRBJ2-7; CDR3 length: 14; clone size: many; CDR3 DNA: TGCAGTGCTAGAGATTGGGGGAGCGCGGGCGAGCAGTACTTC; CDR3 protein: CSARDWGSAGEQYF
D gene: .; V gene: TRBV20-1; J gene: TRBJ2-1; CDR3 length: 13; clone size: many; CDR3 DNA: TGCAGTGCTAGGAACGGACAGTCCAATGAGCAGTTCTTC; CDR3 protein: CSARNGQSNEQFF
D gene: TRBD2; V gene: TRBV20-1; J gene: TRBJ2-1; CDR3 length: 15; clone size: .; CDR3 DNA: TGCAGTGCTCCGCCGGGACTAGCTTCCTACGATGAGCAGTTCTTC; CDR3 protein: CSAPPGLASYDEQFF
D gene: .; V gene: TRBV10-2; J gene: TRBJ1-2; CDR3 length: 15; clone size: many; CDR3 DNA: TGCGCCAGCAGGGAAAACACAGGGTTCGGGAGTGGCTACACCTTC; CDR3 protein: CASRENTGFGSGYTF
D gene: TRBD2; V gene: TRBV12-3/TRBV12-4; J gene: TRBJ2-1; CDR3 length: 16; clone size: .; CDR3 DNA: TGTGCCAGCAGGACGGCGGGACTAGCGGATTACAGTGAGCAGTTCTTC; CDR3 protein: CASRTAGLADYSEQFF
D gene: .; V gene: TRBV10-3; J gene: TRBJ1-1; CDR3 length: 16; clone size: few; CDR3 DNA: TGTGCCATCAGTGAGTCCGGGGCAGGGCTAAACACTGAAGCTTTCTTT; CDR3 protein: CAISESGAGLNTEAFF
D gene: TRBD1; V gene: TRBV4-1; J gene: TRBJ1-5; CDR3 length: 20; clone size: many; CDR3 DNA: TGCGCCAGCAGCCAACACCCCCTGGGACAGGGGGGGAATAGCAATCAGCCCCAGCATTTT; CDR3 protein: CASSQHPLGQGGNSNQPQHF
D gene: .; V gene: TRBV7-9; J gene: TRBJ1-5; CDR3 length: 15; clone size: .; CDR3 DNA: TGTGCCAGCAGCCTGGAGGACAGTGCCAATCAGCCCCAGCATTTT; CDR3 protein: CASSLEDSANQPQHF
D gene: .; V gene: TRBV12-3/TRBV12-4; J gene: TRBJ1-1; CDR3 length: 11; clone size: .; CDR3 DNA: TGTGCCAGCAGTTTTAGGGCTGAAGCTTTCTTT; CDR3 protein: CASSFRAEAFF
D gene: TRBD1; V gene: TRBV3-1; J gene: TRBJ1-6; CDR3 length: 16; clone size: .; CDR3 DNA: TGTGCCAGCAGCCATCCCAGACAGGGGGACAGTTCACCCCTCCACTTT; CDR3 protein: CASSHPRQGDSSPLHF
D gene: .; V gene: TRBV7-9; J gene: TRBJ1-5; CDR3 length: 15; clone size: .; CDR3 DNA: TGTGCCAGCCAACGGGACACCTTCGGCAATCAGCCCCAGCATTTT; CDR3 protein: CASQRDTFGNQPQHF
D gene: TRBD1; V gene: TRBV18; J gene: TRBJ2-3; CDR3 length: 16; clone size: many; CDR3 DNA: TGTGCCAGCTCCCAACAGACAGGGGCCAACACAGATACGCAGTATTTT; CDR3 protein: CASSQQTGANTDTQYF
D gene: TRBD1; V gene: TRBV7-9; J gene: TRBJ1-6; CDR3 length: 15; clone size: few; CDR3 DNA: TGTGCCAGCAGCCGTGGACAGGGGGCCAATTCACCCCTCCACTTT; CDR3 protein: CASSRGQGANSPLHF
D gene: .; V gene: TRBV7-9; J gene: TRBJ2-1; CDR3 length: 15; clone size: .; CDR3 DNA: TGTGCCAGCAGCTTAGTCGCGGTAAACTACAATGAGCAGTTCTTC; CDR3 protein: CASSLVAVNYNEQFF
D gene: TRBD1; V gene: TRBV28; J gene: TRBJ2-7; CDR3 length: 16; clone size: .; CDR3 DNA: TGTGCCAGCAGACAACCCGGGACAGGGATTCCCTACGAGCAGTACTTC; CDR3 protein: CASRQPGTGIPYEQYF
D gene: .; V gene: TRBV6-4; J gene: TRBJ1-5; CDR3 length: 14; clone size: .; CDR3 DNA: TGTGCCAGCATCCGGAGCTATAGCAATCAGCCCCAGCATTTT; CDR3 protein: CASIRSYSNQPQHF
D gene: TRBD2; V gene: TRBV5-1; J gene: TRBJ2-5; CDR3 length: 13; clone size: .; CDR3 DNA: TGCGCCAGCAGACAGATAGCGGGAGAGACCCAGTACTTC; CDR3 protein: CASRQIAGETQYF